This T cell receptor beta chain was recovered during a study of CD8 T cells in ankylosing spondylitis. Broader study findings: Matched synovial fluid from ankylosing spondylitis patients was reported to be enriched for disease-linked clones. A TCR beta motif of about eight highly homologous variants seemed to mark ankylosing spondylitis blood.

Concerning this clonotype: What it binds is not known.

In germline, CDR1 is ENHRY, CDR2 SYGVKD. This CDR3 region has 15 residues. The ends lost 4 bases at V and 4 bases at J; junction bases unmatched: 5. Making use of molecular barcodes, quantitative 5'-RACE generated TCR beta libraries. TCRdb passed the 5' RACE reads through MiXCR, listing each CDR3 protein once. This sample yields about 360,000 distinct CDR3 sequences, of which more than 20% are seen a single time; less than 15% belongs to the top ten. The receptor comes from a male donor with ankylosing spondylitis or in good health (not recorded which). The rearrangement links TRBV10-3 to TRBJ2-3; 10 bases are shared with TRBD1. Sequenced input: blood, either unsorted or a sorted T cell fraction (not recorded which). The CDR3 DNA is TGTGCCATCAGTGGGGGGACAGGGGCGTCAGATACGCAGTATTTT. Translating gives CAISGGTGASDTQYF.